Included here is one T cell receptor beta chain sequence, with context. Its antigen is as yet unknown. J was trimmed by 7 bases and V by 5 bases; bases with no gene match: 8. The length of the CDR3 is 15 residues. In germline, CDR1 is SGHVT, CDR2 SQSDAQ. These data are taken from a study of T cell repertoires in cytomegalovirus infection. Study results and limitations: Of the TCR beta families, the public ones yielded a cumulative frequency that identified carriers of CMV plus the relevant HLA.

TCRdb ran MiXCR on the reads and lists one entry per CDR3 protein. The sample yields around 740,000 distinct CDR3 sequences, roughly 35% seen once. The sequenced sample was PBMCs. V is TRBV7-4 and J is TRBJ1-6, with 7 bases lining up with TRBD1. The clonotype comes from a human donor in good health (CMV status not recorded). Some clones in this sample may be carry-over from other donors' samples. The CDR3 loop is CASSTQTGKNSPLHF. CDR3 sequence (DNA): TGTGCCAGCAGCACCCAGACAGGGAAAAATTCACCCCTCCACTTT.